These 11 T cell receptor beta chains were all obtained from the same sample, sequenced in a study of cytomegalovirus exposure and HLA in healthy donors (dated by TCRdb to about 2017). The library was prepared using the immunoSEQ multiplex PCR assay. For the multiplex PCR, a mixture combining 60 forward primers for TCR Vbeta segments and 13 reverse primers for TCR Jbeta segments was used. TCRdb stores this immuneACCESS table with in-frame sequences only. Part of the clones is absent; in the studies checked, under half of the shortfall reflects unresolved V genes, and no reason is known for the rest. The sample table contains roughly 180,000 clones; only one count was recorded for approximately 80% of them. Together, the top ten hold nearly 2.5% of the sample. Sequencing was carried out using PBMCs. The receptors originated from a male donor in good health and CMV-seronegative.

CDR3 loop: CASSQESAGGFSDEQFF. The CDR3 nucleotides read TGTGCCAGCAGCCAAGAATCGGCGGGGGGGTTTTCCGATGAGCAGTTCTTC. The chain is built from TRBV4-2 and TRBJ2-1, with 9 nucleotides matching TRBD2. The germline CDR1 and CDR2 sequences are LGHNA and YNFKEQ. V gave up 0 bases and J gave up 8 bases; unmatched junction bases: 11. This CDR3 has 17 amino acids.

The chain uses TRBV7-9 and TRBJ2-7; the match to TRBD2 covers 7 bases. The trim removed 3 bases at V and 7 bases at J, leaving 3 bases unmatched. CDR3 length equals 12 residues. The germline V gene has CDR1 SEHNR and CDR2 FQNEAQ (reference sequence). In DNA, the CDR3 is TGTGCCAGCAGCTTCTCACTAGCGGAGCAGTACTTC. Its protein is CASSFSLAEQYF.

In its sample, this clone was seen once. The chain links TRBV30 to TRBJ1-2; a possible D gene is TRBD1 (6 bases). This CDR3 comprises 14 residues. The germline V and J ends were trimmed by 2 bases and 8 bases, with 18 bases remaining between them. CDR1 and CDR2 (germline): GTSNPN, SVGIG (reference sequence). The DNA for the CDR3 is TGTGCCTGGAGTCTGGGGGGGCAGGTCTACGGCTACACCTTC. Translated: CAWSLGGQVYGYTF. Supplemented by reference TRBV30 and TRBJ1-2, the full variable domain reads SQTIHQWPATLVQPVGSPLSLECTVEGTSNPNLYWYRQAAGRGLQLLFYSVGIGQISSEVPQNLSASRPQDRQFILSSKKLLLSDSGFYLCAWSLGGQVYGYTFGSGTRLTVV.

Comments on this clone: Other DNA sequences in this specimen translate into the identical CDR3. The V and J genes are TRBV20-1 and TRBJ2-7, with D maybe TRBD1 (5 bases). Germline values: CDR1 DFQATT, CDR2 SNEGSKA (reference sequence). V dropped 3 bases and J dropped 4 bases, with 7 bases sitting between them. This CDR3 contains 11 residues. CDR3 region: CSARAGYEQYF. The CDR3 DNA sequence: TGCAGTGCTAGGGCAGGGTACGAGCAGTACTTC.

The V call is TRBV27, the J call TRBJ2-5, with 10 bases matching TRBD2. Germline CDR1 reads MNHEY; CDR2 reads SMNVEV (reference sequence). The CDR3 totals 15 residues. Trimming at V came to 5 bases and at J to 1 base, leaving 4 bases not matched to a gene. CDR3 amino acids: CASSIAGGFQETQYF. The DNA for the CDR3 is TGTGCCAGCAGTATAGCGGGGGGCTTCCAAGAGACCCAGTACTTC.

This CDR3 reads CASSSDTYYGYTF. The CDR3 DNA reads TGTGCCAGCAGTTCTGATACTTACTATGGCTACACCTTC. The chain has TRBV28 and TRBJ1-2; no definite D call. The germline V and J ends were trimmed by 4 bases and 3 bases, with 9 bases remaining between them. This CDR3 contains 13 residues. CDR1 is MDHEN, CDR2 SYDVKM, per germline.

This chain connects TRBV4-2 to TRBJ2-5; 7 nucleotides match TRBD1. This CDR3 region has 16 residues. The V segment lost 0 bases and the J segment 3 bases; nucleotides outside the gene matches: 7. The germline CDR1 and CDR2 sequences are LGHNA and YNFKEQ. CDR3 sequence (DNA): TGTGCCAGCAGCCAAGATATAGGACAGGCCAAAGAGACCCAGTACTTC. It yields the protein CASSQDIGQAKETQYF.

This chain connects TRBV30 to TRBJ1-2, with unresolved D. Germline CDR1 and CDR2: GTSNPN and SVGIG (reference sequence). V was clipped by 3 bases and J by 2 bases, with 7 bases between them. This CDR3 has 12 amino acids. CDR3 in amino acids: CAWRNENYGYTF. DNA of the CDR3: TGTGCCTGGAGGAACGAGAACTATGGCTACACCTTC.

The rearrangement links TRBV4-2 to TRBJ2-7; 10 bases align to TRBD2. The CDR3 has 16 residues. The trim removed 0 bases at V and 1 base at J, leaving 3 bases unmatched. CDR1 LGHNA and CDR2 YNFKEQ come from the germline V gene. The CDR3 spells CASSQDGTSVSYEQYF. The CDR3 DNA reads as TGTGCCAGCAGCCAAGACGGGACTAGCGTTTCCTACGAGCAGTACTTC.

V gene TRBV9 combines with J gene TRBJ1-1; D is uncertain. CDR1 is SGDLS, CDR2 YYNGEE, per germline. Trimming shortened V by 0 bases and J by 3 bases, and 6 bases separated the two germline ends. This CDR3 region has 13 residues. CDR3 DNA sequence: TGTGCCAGCAGCGTAGGTCCCTACACTGAAGCTTTCTTT. Its protein is CASSVGPYTEAFF.

The chain uses TRBV28 and TRBJ2-3; TRBD2 aligns across 9 bases. This CDR3 region has 12 residues. CDR1 is MDHEN and CDR2 is SYDVKM in the germline V gene. The CDR3 nucleotides read TGTGCTATAGCGGGAGTAAGGGATACGCAGTATTTT. This gives the protein CAIAGVRDTQYF. The full variable domain, rest sourced from reference TRBV28 and TRBJ2-3, is DVKVTQSSRYLVKRTGEKVFLECVQDMDHENMFWYRQDPGLGLRLIYFSYDVKMKEKGDIPEGYSVSREKKERFSLILESASTNQTSMYLCAIAGVRDTQYFGPGTRLTVL.